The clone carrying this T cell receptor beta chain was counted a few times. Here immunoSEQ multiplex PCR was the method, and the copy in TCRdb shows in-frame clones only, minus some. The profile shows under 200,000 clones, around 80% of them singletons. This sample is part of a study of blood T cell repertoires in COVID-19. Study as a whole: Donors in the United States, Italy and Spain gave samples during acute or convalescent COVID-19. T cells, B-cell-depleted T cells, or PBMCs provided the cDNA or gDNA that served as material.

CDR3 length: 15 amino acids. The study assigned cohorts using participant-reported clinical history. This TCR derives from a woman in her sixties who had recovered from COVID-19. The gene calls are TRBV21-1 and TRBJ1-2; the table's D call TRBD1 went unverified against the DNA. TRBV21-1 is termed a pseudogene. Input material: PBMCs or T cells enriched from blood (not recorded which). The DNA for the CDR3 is TGTGCCAGCCTCAAGTACGCCAGGGGGCCTGGCGGCTACACCTTC. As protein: CASLKYARGPGGYTF.